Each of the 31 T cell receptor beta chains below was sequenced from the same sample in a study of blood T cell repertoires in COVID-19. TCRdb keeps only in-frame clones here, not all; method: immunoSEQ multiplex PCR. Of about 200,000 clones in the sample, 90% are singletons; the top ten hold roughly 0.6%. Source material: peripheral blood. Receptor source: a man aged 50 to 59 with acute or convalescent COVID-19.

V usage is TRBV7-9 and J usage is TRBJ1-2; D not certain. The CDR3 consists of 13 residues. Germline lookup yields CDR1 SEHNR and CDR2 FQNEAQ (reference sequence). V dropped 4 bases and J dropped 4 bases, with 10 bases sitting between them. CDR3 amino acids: CASSYGGGYGYTF. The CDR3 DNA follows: TGTGCCAGCAGCTACGGAGGAGGCTATGGCTACACCTTC.

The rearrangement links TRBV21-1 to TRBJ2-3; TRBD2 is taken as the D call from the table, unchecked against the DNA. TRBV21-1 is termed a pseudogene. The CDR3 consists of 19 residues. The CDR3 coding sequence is TGTGCCAGCAGCAATGTGCCGGGACTAGCGGGGGTCCTCGCGGGGTCGCAGTATTTT. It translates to CASSNVPGLAGVLAGSQYF.

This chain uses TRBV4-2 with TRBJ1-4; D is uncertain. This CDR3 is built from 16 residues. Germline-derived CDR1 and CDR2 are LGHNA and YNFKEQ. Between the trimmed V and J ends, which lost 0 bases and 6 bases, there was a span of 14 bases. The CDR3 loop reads CASSQEAGWPDEKLFF. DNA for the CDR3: TGTGCCAGCAGCCAAGAAGCGGGTTGGCCGGATGAAAAACTGTTTTTT.

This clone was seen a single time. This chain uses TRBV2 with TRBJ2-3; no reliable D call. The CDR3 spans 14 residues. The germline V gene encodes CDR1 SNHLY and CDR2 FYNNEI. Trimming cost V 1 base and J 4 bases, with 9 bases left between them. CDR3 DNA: TGTGCCAGCAGTGAAGGGTCCGGTTCAGATACGCAGTATTTT. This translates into CASSEGSGSDTQYF.

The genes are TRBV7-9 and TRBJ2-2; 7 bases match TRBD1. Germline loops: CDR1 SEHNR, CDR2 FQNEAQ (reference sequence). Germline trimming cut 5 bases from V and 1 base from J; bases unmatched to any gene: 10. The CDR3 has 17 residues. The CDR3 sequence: CASSPNRGTVNTGELFF. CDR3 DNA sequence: TGTGCCAGCAGCCCCAATAGGGGGACAGTGAACACCGGGGAGCTGTTTTTT.

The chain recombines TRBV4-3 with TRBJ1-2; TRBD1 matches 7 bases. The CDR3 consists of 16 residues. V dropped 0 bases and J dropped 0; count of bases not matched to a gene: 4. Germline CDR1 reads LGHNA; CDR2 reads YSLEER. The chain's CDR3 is CASSQEEGAANYGYTF. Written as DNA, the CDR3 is TGCGCCAGCAGCCAAGAGGAGGGGGCCGCTAACTATGGCTACACCTTC.

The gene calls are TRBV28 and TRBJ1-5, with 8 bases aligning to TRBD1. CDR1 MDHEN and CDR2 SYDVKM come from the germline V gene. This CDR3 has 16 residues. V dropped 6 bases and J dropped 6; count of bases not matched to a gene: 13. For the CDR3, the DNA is TGTGCCAGCAGCGACTCCTTCAGGGGGCCCGGTCAGCCCCAGCATTTT. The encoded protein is CASSDSFRGPGQPQHF.

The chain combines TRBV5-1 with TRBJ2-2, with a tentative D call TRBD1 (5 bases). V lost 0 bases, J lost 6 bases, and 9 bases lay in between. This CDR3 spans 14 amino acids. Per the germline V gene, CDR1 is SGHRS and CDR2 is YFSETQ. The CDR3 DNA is TGCGCCAGCAGCTTGGGTGGGGCGGCCGGGGAGCTGTTTTTT. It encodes CASSLGGAAGELFF.

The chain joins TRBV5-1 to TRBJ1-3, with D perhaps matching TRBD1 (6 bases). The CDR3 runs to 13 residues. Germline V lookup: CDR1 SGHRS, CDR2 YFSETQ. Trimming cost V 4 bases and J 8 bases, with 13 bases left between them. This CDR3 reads CASSVDRSDTIYF. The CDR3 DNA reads TGCGCCAGCAGCGTTGACAGGTCGGACACCATATATTTT. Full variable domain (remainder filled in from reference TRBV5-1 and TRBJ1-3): KAGVTQTPRYLIKTRGQQVTLSCSPISGHRSVSWYQQTPGQGLQFLFEYFSETQRNKGNFPGRFSGRQFSNSRSEMNVSTLELGDSALYLCASSVDRSDTIYFGEGSWLTVV.

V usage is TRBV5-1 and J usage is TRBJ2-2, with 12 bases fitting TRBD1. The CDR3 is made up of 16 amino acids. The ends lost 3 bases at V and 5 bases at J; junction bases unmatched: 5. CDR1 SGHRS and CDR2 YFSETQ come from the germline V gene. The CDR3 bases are TGCGCCAGCAGCTGGGACAGGGGGCTTTGGACCGGGGAGCTGTTTTTT. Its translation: CASSWDRGLWTGELFF.

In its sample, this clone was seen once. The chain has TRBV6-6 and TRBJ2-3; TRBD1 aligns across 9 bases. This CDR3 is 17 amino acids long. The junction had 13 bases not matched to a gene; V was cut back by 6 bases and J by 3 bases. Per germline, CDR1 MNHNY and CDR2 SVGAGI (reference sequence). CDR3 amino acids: CASRRHTGQGSTDTQYF. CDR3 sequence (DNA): TGTGCCAGCAGGCGACATACGGGACAGGGCTCGACAGATACGCAGTATTTT.

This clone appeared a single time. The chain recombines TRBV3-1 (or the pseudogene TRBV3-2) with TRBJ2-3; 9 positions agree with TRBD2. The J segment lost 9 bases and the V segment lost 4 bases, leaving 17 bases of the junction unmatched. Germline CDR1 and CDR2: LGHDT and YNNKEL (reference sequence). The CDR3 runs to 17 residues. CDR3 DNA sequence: TGTGCCAGCAGCCCTTACCTGTCTAGCGGGGCGGGGGGGACGCAGTATTTT. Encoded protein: CASSPYLSSGAGGTQYF.

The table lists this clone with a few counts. CDR3 nucleotide sequence: TGCAGCGTTTTAAACACAAGCTACGAGCAGTACTTC. This sequence encodes CSVLNTSYEQYF. The chain couples TRBV29-1 to TRBJ2-7; D is unclear. V was pared by 5 bases and J by 3 bases, with 11 bases between. Germline V gives CDR1 SQVTM, CDR2 ANQGSEA. There are 12 residues in the CDR3.

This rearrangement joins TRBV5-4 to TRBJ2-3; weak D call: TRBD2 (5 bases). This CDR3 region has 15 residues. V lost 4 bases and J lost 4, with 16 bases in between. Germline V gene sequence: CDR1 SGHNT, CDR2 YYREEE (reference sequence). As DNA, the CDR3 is TGTGCCAGCAGCGCGAGGGCTGTCGGGGCAGATACGCAGTATTTT. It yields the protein CASSARAVGADTQYF.

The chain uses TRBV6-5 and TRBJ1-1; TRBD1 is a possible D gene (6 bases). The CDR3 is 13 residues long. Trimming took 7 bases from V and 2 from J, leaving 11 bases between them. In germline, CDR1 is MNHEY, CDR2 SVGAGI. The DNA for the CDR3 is TGTGCCAGCAAATGGGGGCATAACACTGAAGCTTTCTTT. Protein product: CASKWGHNTEAFF.

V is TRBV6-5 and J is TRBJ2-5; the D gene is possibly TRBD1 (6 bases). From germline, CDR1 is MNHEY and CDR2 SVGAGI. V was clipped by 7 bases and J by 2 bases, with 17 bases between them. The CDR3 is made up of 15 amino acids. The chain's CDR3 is CASIIVGGTQETQYF. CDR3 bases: TGTGCCAGCATTATAGTGGGTGGGACACAAGAGACCCAGTACTTC.

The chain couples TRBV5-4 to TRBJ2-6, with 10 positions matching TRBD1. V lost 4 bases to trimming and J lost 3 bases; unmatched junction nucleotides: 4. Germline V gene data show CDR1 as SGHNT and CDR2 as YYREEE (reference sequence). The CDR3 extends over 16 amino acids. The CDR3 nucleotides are TGTGCCAGCAGCCAGACAGGGGGCTTTGGGGCCAACGTCCTGACTTTC. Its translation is CASSQTGGFGANVLTF.

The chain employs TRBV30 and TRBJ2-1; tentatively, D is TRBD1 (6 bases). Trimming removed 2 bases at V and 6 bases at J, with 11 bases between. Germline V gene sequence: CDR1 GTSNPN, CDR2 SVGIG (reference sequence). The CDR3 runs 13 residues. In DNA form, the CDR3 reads TGTGCCTGGAGTAAGGACAGAGGCAATGAGCAGTTCTTC. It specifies CAWSKDRGNEQFF.

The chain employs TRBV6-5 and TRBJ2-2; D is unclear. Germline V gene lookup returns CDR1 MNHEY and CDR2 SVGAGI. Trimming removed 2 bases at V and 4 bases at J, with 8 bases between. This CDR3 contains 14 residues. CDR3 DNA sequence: TGTGCCAGCAGTTACGCGCACCGCACCGGGGAGCTGTTTTTT. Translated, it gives CASSYAHRTGELFF.

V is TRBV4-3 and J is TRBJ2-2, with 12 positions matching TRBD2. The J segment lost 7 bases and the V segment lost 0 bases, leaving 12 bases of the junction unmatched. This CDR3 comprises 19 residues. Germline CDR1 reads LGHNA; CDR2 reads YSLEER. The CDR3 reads CASSQERRLAGGPSGELFF. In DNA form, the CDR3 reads TGCGCCAGCAGCCAAGAAAGGCGCCTAGCGGGGGGGCCGAGCGGGGAGCTGTTTTTT.

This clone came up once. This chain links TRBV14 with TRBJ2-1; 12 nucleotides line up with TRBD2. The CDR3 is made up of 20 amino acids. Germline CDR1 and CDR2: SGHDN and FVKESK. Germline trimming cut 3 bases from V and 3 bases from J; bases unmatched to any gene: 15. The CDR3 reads CASSQVRRLAGAYLYNEQFF. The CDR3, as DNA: TGTGCCAGCAGCCAGGTTCGGAGACTAGCGGGAGCCTACCTCTACAATGAGCAGTTCTTC.

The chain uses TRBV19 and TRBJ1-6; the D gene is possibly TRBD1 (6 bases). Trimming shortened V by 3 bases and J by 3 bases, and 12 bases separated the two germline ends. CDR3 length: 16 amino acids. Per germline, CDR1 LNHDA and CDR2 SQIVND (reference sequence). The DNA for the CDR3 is TGTGCCAGTAGTATCGGCCGGGACAACTATAATTCACCCCTCCACTTT. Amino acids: CASSIGRDNYNSPLHF.

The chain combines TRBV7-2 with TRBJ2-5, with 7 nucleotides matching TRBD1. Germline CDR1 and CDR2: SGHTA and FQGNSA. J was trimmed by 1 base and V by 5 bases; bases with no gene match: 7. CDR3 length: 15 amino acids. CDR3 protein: CASSRGQQPQETQYF. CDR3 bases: TGTGCCAGCAGCCGGGGACAGCAACCCCAAGAGACCCAGTACTTC.

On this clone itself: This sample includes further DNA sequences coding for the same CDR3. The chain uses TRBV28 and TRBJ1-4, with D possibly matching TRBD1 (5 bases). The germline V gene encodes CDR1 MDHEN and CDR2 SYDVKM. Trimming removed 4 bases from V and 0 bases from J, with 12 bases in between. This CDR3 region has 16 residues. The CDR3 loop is CASSSPGGATNEKLFF. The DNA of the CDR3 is TGTGCCAGCAGTTCCCCCGGGGGAGCAACTAATGAAAAACTGTTTTTT.

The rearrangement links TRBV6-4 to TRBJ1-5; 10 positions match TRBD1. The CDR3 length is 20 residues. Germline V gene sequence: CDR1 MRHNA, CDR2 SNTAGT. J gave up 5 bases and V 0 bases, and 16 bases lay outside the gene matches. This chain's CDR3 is CASSDSIGTGAGLIDQPQHF. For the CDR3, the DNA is TGTGCCAGCAGTGACTCGATAGGGACAGGGGCCGGCCTGATTGATCAGCCCCAGCATTTT.

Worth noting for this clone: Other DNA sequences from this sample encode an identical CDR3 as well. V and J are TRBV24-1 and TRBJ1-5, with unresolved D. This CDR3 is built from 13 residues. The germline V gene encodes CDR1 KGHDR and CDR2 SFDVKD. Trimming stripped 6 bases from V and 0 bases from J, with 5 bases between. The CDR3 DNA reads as TGTGCCACCAGTCGAGGTAGCAATCAGCCCCAGCATTTT. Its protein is CATSRGSNQPQHF.

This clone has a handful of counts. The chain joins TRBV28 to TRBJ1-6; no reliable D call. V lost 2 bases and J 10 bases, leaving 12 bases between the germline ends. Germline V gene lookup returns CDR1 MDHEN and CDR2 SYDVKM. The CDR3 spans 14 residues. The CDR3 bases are TGTGCCAGCAGTTTAGTTAGCTTATCCTCACCCCTCCACTTT. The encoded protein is CASSLVSLSSPLHF.

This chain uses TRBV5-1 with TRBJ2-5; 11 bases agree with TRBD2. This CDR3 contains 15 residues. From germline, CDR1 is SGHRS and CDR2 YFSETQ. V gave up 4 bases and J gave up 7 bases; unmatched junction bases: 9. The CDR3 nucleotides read TGCGCCAGCAGCCCACTAGCGGGGGAACGGCCGACCCAGTACTTC. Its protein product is CASSPLAGERPTQYF.

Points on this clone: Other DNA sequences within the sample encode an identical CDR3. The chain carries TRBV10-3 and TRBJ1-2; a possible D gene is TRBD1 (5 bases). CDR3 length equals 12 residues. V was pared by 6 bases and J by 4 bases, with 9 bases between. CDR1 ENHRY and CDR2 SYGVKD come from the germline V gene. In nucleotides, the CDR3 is TGTGCCATCAGCGTTGACAGCTATGGCTACACCTTC. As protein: CAISVDSYGYTF.

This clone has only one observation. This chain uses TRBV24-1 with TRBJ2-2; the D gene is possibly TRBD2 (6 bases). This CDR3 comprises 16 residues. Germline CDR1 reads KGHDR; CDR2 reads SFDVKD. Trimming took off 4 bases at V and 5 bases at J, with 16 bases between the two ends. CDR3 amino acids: CATSDPRGAGTGELFF. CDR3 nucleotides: TGTGCCACCAGTGACCCCCGCGGGGCGGGGACCGGGGAGCTGTTTTTT.

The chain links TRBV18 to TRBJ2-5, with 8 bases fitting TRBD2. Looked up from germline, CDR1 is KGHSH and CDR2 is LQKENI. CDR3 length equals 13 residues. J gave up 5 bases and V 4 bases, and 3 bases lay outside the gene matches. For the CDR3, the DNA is TGTGCCAGCTCACGGACTAGCCACGAGACCCAGTACTTC. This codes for CASSRTSHETQYF.